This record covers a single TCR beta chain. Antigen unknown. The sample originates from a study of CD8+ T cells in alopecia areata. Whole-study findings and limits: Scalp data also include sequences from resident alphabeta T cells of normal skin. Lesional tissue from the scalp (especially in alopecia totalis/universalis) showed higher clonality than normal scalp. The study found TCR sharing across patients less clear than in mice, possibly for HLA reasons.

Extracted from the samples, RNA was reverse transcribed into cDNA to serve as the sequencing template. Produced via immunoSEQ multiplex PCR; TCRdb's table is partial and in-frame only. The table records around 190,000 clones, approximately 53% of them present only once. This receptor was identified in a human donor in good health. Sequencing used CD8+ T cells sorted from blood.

The CDR3 reads CASGVVGELFF. CDR3 coding DNA: TGCGCCAGCGGGGTGGTCGGGGAGCTGTTTTTT. The V call is TRBV10-2, the J call TRBJ2-2; D is undetermined. The CDR3 runs 11 residues. Trimming stripped 8 bases from V and 7 bases from J, with 8 bases between. In germline, CDR1 is WSHSY, CDR2 SAAADI.